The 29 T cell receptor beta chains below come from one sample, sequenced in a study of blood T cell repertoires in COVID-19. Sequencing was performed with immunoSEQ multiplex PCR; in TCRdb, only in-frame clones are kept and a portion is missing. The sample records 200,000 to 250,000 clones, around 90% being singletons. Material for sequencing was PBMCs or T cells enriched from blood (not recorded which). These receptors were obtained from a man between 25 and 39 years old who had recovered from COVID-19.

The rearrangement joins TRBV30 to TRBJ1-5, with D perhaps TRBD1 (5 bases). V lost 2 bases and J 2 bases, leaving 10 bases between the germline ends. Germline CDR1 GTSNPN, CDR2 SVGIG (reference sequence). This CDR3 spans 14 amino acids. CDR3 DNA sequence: TGTGCCTGGAGTTCAACAGGTGGCAATCAGCCCCAGCATTTT. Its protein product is CAWSSTGGNQPQHF.

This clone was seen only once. The CDR3 region is CATGSGSYNEQFF. In DNA, the CDR3 is TGTGCCACCGGTAGCGGGAGTTACAATGAGCAGTTCTTC. The rearrangement uses TRBV9 and TRBJ2-1; 9 bases fit TRBD2. Germline lookup yields CDR1 SGDLS and CDR2 YYNGEE. J gave up 4 bases and V 9 bases, and 5 bases lay outside the gene matches. The CDR3 runs 13 residues.

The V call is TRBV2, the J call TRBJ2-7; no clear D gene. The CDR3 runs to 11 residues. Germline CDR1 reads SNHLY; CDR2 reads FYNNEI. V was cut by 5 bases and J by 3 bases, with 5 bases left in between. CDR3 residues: CASSTNYEQYF. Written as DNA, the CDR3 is TGTGCCAGCAGTACTAACTACGAGCAGTACTTC.

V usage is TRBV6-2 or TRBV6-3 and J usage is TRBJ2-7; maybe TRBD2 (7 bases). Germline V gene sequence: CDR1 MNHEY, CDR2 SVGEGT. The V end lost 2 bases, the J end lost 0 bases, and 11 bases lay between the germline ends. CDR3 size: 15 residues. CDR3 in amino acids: CASSYGGGHSYEQYF. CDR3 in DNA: TGTGCCAGCAGTTACGGCGGGGGCCACTCCTACGAGCAGTACTTC.

The CDR3 DNA follows: TGCGCCAGCAGCCCCTCAGTTACGATGAACACTGAAGCTTTCTTT. Translated, it gives CASSPSVTMNTEAFF. The J gene is TRBJ1-1, the V gene TRBV5-1, with D uncertain. The CDR3 loop spans 15 amino acids. Trimming took 4 bases from V and 0 from J, leaving 13 bases between them. The V gene's germline CDR1 is SGHRS and CDR2 YFSETQ.

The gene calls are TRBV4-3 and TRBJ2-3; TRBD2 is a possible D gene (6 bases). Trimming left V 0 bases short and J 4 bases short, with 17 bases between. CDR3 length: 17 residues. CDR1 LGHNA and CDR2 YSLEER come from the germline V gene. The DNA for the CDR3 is TGCGCCAGCAGCCAAGATCTCGTCGGGGGAGCCGCAGATACGCAGTATTTT. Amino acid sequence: CASSQDLVGGAADTQYF.

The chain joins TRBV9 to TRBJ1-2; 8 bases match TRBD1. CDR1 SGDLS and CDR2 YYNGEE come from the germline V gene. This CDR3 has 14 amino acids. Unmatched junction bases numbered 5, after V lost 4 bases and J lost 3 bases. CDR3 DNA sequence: TGTGCCAGCAGCCCGACGGGACAGGACTATGGCTACACCTTC. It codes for CASSPTGQDYGYTF.

CDR3 residues: CATGAGTGVHSPLHF. CDR3 nucleotide sequence: TGTGCCACTGGGGCCGGGACAGGGGTTCATTCACCCCTCCACTTT. The chain links TRBV10-3 to TRBJ1-6; 10 bases agree with TRBD1. This CDR3 is 15 amino acids long. V was pared by 10 bases and J by 8 bases, with 11 bases of the junction left unmatched. From germline, CDR1 is ENHRY and CDR2 SYGVKD.

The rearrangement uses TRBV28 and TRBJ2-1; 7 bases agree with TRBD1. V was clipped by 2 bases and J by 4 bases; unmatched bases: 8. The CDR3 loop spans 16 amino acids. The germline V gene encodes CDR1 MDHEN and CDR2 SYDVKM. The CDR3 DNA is TGTGCCAGCAGTTTACTCCGGGACAGCACGTACAATGAGCAGTTCTTC. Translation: CASSLLRDSTYNEQFF.

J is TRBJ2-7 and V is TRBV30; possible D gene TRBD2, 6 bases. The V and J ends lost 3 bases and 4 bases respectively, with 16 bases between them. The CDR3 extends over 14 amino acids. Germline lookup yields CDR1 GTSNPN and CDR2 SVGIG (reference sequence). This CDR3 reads CAWRSGDRFYEQYF. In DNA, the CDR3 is TGTGCCTGGAGGTCGGGGGACCGATTTTACGAGCAGTACTTC.

The CDR3 loop reads CASRTRLLEAFF. The CDR3 DNA is TGTGCCAGCAGGACCCGACTATTGGAAGCTTTCTTT. V usage is TRBV6-5 and J usage is TRBJ1-1; D remains ambiguous. The ends were cut back, 6 bases at V and 8 bases at J, with 13 bases in the middle. The germline V gene has CDR1 MNHEY and CDR2 SVGAGI. The CDR3 is 12 amino acids.

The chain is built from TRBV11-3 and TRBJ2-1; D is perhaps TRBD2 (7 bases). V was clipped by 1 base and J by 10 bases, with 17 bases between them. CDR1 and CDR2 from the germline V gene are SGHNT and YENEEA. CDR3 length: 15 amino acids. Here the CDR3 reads CASSLVGGAPTEQFF. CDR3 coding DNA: TGTGCCAGCAGCTTAGTTGGGGGGGCCCCAACGGAGCAGTTCTTC.

The CDR3 is CASTQRETEAFF. The CDR3 DNA follows: TGTGCCAGCACCCAGAGGGAGACTGAAGCTTTCTTT. The rearrangement uses TRBV6-5 and TRBJ1-1; unclear D gene. This CDR3 is built from 12 residues. CDR1 is MNHEY, CDR2 SVGAGI, per germline. V was pared by 7 bases and J by 5 bases, with 11 bases between.

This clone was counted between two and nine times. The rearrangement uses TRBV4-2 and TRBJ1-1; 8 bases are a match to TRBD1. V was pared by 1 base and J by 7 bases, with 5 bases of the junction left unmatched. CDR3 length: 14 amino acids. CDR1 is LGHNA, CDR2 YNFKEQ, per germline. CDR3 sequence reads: CASSQGQGMGEAFF. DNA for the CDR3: TGTGCCAGCAGCCAAGGACAGGGGATGGGTGAAGCTTTCTTT.

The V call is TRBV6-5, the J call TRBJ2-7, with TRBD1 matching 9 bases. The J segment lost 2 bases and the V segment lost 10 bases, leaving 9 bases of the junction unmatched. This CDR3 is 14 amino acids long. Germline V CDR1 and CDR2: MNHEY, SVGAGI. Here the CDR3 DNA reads TGTGCCATCAAACCGGGACAGGGACCCTACGAGCAGTACTTC. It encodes CAIKPGQGPYEQYF.

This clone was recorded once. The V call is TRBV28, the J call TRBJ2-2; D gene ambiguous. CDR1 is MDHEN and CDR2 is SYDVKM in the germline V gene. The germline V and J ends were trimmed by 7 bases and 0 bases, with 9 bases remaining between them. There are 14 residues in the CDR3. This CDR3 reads CASKQQTNTGELFF. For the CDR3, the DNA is TGTGCCAGCAAACAACAAACGAACACCGGGGAGCTGTTTTTT. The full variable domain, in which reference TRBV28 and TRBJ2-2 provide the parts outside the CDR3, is DVKVTQSSRYLVKRTGEKVFLECVQDMDHENMFWYRQDPGLGLRLIYFSYDVKMKEKGDIPEGYSVSREKKERFSLILESASTNQTSMYLCASKQQTNTGELFFGEGSRLTVL.

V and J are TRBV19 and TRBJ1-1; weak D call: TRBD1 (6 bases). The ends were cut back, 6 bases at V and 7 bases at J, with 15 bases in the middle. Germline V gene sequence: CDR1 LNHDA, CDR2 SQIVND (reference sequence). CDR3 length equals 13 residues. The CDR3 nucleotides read TGTGCCAGTAGACTGCTTGAACAGGGTGAAGCTTTCTTT. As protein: CASRLLEQGEAFF.

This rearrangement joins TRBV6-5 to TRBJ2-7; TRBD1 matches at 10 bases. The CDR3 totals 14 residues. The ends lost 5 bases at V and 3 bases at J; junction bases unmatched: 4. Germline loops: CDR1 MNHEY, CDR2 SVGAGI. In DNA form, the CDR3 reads TGTGCCAGCAGTCCGGACAGGGGGGACTACGAGCAGTACTTC. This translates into CASSPDRGDYEQYF.

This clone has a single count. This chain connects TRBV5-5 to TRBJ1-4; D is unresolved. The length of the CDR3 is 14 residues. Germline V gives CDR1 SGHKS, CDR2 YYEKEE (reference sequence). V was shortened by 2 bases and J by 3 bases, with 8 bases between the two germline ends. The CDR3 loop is CASSFWLSNEKLFF. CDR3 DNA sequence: TGTGCCAGCAGCTTCTGGCTTTCTAATGAAAAACTGTTTTTT.

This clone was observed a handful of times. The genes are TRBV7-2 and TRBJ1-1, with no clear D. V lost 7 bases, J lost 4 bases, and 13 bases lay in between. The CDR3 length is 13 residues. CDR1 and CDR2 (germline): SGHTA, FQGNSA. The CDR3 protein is CASTFEVSTEAFF. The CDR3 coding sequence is TGTGCCAGCACCTTTGAGGTCAGCACTGAAGCTTTCTTT. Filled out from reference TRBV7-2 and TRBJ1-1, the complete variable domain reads GAGVSQSPSNKVTEKGKDVELRCDPISGHTALYWYRQSLGQGLEFLIYFQGNSAPDKSGLPSDRFSAERTGGSVSTLTIQRTQQEDSAVYLCASTFEVSTEAFFGQGTRLTVV.

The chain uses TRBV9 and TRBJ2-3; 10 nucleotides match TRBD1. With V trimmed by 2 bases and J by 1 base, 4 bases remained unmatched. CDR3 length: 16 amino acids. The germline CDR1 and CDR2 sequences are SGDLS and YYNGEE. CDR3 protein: CASSVDRGRGTDTQYF. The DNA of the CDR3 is TGTGCCAGCAGCGTCGACAGGGGGCGGGGCACAGATACGCAGTATTTT.

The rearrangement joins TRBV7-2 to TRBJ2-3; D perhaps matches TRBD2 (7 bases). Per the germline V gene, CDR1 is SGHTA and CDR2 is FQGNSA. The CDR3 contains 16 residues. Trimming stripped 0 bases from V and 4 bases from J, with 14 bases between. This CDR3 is CASSLALRGGPDTQYF. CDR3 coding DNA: TGTGCCAGCAGCTTAGCTTTGAGGGGGGGCCCAGATACGCAGTATTTT.

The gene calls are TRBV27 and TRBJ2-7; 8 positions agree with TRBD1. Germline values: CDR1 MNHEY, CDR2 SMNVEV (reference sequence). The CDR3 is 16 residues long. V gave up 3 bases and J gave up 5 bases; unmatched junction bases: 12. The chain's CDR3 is CASSLSQKRTGHEQYF. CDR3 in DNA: TGTGCCAGCAGTTTGTCACAAAAGCGGACAGGGCACGAGCAGTACTTC.

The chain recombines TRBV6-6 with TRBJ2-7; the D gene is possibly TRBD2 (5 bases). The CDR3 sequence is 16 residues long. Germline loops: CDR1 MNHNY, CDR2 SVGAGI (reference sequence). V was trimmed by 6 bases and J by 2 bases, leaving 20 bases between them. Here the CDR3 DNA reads TGTGCCAGCAGCCGATCACGAATACTAGTTACCTACGAGCAGTACTTC. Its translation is CASSRSRILVTYEQYF.

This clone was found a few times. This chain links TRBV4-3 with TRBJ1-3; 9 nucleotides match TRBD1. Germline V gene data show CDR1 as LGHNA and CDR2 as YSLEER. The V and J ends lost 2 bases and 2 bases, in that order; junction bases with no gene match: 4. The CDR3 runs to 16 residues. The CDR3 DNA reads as TGCGCCAGCAGCCAATACGGACAGGGGCCTGGAAACACCATATATTTT. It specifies CASSQYGQGPGNTIYF.

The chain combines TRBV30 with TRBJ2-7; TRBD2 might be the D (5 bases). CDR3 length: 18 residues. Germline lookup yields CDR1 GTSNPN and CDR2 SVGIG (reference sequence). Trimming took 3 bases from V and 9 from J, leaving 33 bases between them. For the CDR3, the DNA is TGTGCCTGGAGCCTAGGCTCGCGGAGGACCAGAACAGCTAAGGGGCAGTACTTC. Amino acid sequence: CAWSLGSRRTRTAKGQYF.

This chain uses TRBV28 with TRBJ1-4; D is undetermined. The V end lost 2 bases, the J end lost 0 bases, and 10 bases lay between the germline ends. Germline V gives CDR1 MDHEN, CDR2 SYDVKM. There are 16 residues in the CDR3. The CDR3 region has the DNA TGTGCCAGCAGTTTAGTCGGTCTCGCAACTAATGAAAAACTGTTTTTT. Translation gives CASSLVGLATNEKLFF.

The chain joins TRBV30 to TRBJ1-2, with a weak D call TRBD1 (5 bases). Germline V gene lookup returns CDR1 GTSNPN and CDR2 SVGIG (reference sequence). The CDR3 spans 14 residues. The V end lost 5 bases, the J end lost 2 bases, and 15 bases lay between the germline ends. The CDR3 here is CAWVTKGPNYGYTF. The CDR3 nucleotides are TGTGCCTGGGTAACAAAGGGGCCCAACTATGGCTACACCTTC.

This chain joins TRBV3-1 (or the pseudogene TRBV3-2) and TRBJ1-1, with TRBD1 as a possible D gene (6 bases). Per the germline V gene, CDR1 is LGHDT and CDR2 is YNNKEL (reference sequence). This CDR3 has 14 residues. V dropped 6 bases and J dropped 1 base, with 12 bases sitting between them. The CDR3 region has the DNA TGTGCCAGCAGACCTGTGGACAGGAACACTGAAGCTTTCTTT. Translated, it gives CASRPVDRNTEAFF.